One sample yielded the 27 T cell receptor beta chains listed below, sequenced in a study of blood T cells in healthy people across ages. It was with a sample-barcoded 5' primer and a J-beta primer mix that a second PCR of about 6 to 11 cycles was run. TCRdb processed the 5' RACE reads anew with MiXCR; each CDR3 protein has one entry. Among roughly 1.6 million distinct CDR3 sequences listed, 34% were seen once. Sample: blood. The source is a woman aged 25 to 39 in good health.

J is TRBJ1-2 and V is TRBV4-1, with 9 nucleotides matching TRBD1. Germline V CDR1 and CDR2: MGHRA, YSYEKL. The CDR3 loop spans 16 amino acids. Trimming took 1 base from V and 3 from J; bases not matched to a gene: 6. The CDR3: CASSQVGGTGYYGYTF. The CDR3 bases are TGCGCCAGCAGCCAAGTAGGGGGGACAGGGTACTATGGCTACACCTTC.

This clonotype has more than one count but fewer than ten. The V gene is TRBV5-1, the J gene TRBJ2-7; weak D call: TRBD1 (7 bases). The V end was cut by 0 bases, the J end by 2 bases, with 12 bases between. The CDR3 has 15 residues. Germline CDR1 is SGHRS and CDR2 is YFSETQ. In nucleotides, the CDR3 is TGCGCCAGCAGCTTGGATAGCGGACAGGCCTACGAGCAGTACTTC. The encoded protein is CASSLDSGQAYEQYF.

The rearrangement uses TRBV5-1 and TRBJ2-1; D gene ambiguous. Per the germline V gene, CDR1 is SGHRS and CDR2 is YFSETQ. The CDR3 covers 13 residues. V was clipped by 4 bases and J by 8 bases, with 13 bases between them. CDR3 DNA: TGCGCCAGCAGCCGAGGACGGTTCGATGAGCAGTTCTTC. Its translation: CASSRGRFDEQFF.

The chain combines TRBV6-1 with TRBJ2-1, with D maybe TRBD2 (5 bases). The CDR3 sequence is 15 residues long. Germline CDR1 and CDR2: MNHNS and SASEGT. Trimming removed 4 bases from V and 7 bases from J, with 17 bases in between. CDR3 sequence: CASSVDPVLGNEQFF. DNA of the CDR3: TGTGCCAGCAGTGTGGACCCGGTACTAGGGAATGAGCAGTTCTTC.

The V and J genes are TRBV9 and TRBJ2-3; 8 positions agree with TRBD1. The germline V gene has CDR1 SGDLS and CDR2 YYNGEE. The J segment lost 5 bases and the V segment lost 3 bases, leaving 8 bases of the junction unmatched. The CDR3 covers 15 residues. The CDR3 bases are TGTGCCAGCAGCGAGGACAGGGTAGGAAGAGATACGCAGTATTTT. This gives the protein CASSEDRVGRDTQYF.

This clonotype came up a few times. The chain is built from TRBV20-1 and TRBJ2-1, with a possible D match to TRBD2 (6 bases). Germline V lookup: CDR1 DFQATT, CDR2 SNEGSKA (reference sequence). This CDR3 contains 17 residues. V dropped 0 bases and J dropped 0 bases, with 15 bases sitting between them. The DNA for the CDR3 is TGCAGTGCTAGAGAGATGGCGGGATTAAGCTCCTACAATGAGCAGTTCTTC. It codes for CSAREMAGLSSYNEQFF.

This chain links TRBV3-1 with TRBJ2-4; no firm D call. This CDR3 contains 14 residues. Germline V gene lookup returns CDR1 LGHDT and CDR2 YNNKEL (reference sequence). V was clipped by 2 bases and J by 6 bases, with 11 bases between them. The chain's CDR3 is CASSQFRQINIQYF. CDR3 nucleotides: TGTGCCAGCAGCCAATTCCGGCAGATAAACATTCAGTACTTC.

A few counts support this clonotype. This chain joins TRBV27 and TRBJ2-7, with D tentatively TRBD1 or TRBD2 (6 bases each). This CDR3 has 12 amino acids. Trimming pared 1 base from V and 6 bases from J, leaving 7 bases between. CDR1 is MNHEY and CDR2 is SMNVEV in the germline V gene (reference sequence). In nucleotides, the CDR3 is TGTGCCAGCAGTTTATGGGGGGCCGAGCAGTACTTC. Translating it yields CASSLWGAEQYF.

With regard to this clonotype: One end of the junction is discordant with germline, which a read error may explain. This chain joins TRBV12-3 or TRBV12-4 and TRBJ1-4, with D possibly TRBD1 on 6 matching bases. This CDR3 is 15 amino acids long. CDR3 amino acids: CASSLAGADNEKPFF. The CDR3 DNA reads TGTGCCAGCAGTTTGGCAGGGGCGGATAATGAAAAACCGTTTTTT.

This clonotype was found many times. The chain has TRBV5-5 and TRBJ2-7; TRBD1 might be the D (6 bases). There are 12 residues in the CDR3. Germline loops: CDR1 SGHKS, CDR2 YYEKEE (reference sequence). Deletions cut 4 bases from V and 5 bases from J, with 10 bases between. For the CDR3, the DNA is TGTGCCAGCAGCCACCCAGGGGACGAGCAGTACTTC. This sequence encodes CASSHPGDEQYF.

This clonotype came up many times. The rearrangement links TRBV5-1 to TRBJ2-7; D remains ambiguous. CDR1 is SGHRS and CDR2 is YFSETQ in the germline V gene. V was pared by 4 bases and J by 2 bases, with 10 bases between. CDR3 size: 13 residues. The CDR3 sequence is CASSPVRTYEQYF. DNA for the CDR3: TGCGCCAGCAGCCCGGTCAGGACCTACGAGCAGTACTTC. Looking up the rest from reference TRBV5-1 and TRBJ2-7 gives the full variable domain: KAGVTQTPRYLIKTRGQQVTLSCSPISGHRSVSWYQQTPGQGLQFLFEYFSETQRNKGNFPGRFSGRQFSNSRSEMNVSTLELGDSALYLCASSPVRTYEQYFGPGTRLTVT.

This clonotype was recorded a few times. This CDR3 is CASSLMGGTQSSGANVLTF. CDR3 DNA: TGTGCCAGCAGTTTAATGGGTGGGACACAGAGCTCTGGGGCCAACGTCCTGACTTTC. The chain is built from TRBV27 and TRBJ2-6; D might be TRBD1 (6 bases). The germline gives CDR1 MNHEY, CDR2 SMNVEV (reference sequence). The CDR3 totals 19 residues. V was shortened by 2 bases and J by 0 bases, with 17 bases between the two germline ends.

The chain employs TRBV27 and TRBJ1-5; 7 bases line up with TRBD1. The CDR3 sequence is 14 residues long. Germline values: CDR1 MNHEY, CDR2 SMNVEV (reference sequence). The trim removed 6 bases at V and 4 bases at J, leaving 6 bases unmatched. CDR3 sequence (DNA): TGTGCCAGCAGCGCTCCAGGGGGGAATCAGCCCCAGCATTTT. It yields the protein CASSAPGGNQPQHF.

The CDR3 DNA sequence: TGCAGTGCCACCGTACTTGGAGAAAAACTGTTTTTT. It encodes CSATVLGEKLFF. V is TRBV20-1 and J is TRBJ1-4; D is unclear. Germline CDR1 reads DFQATT; CDR2 reads SNEGSKA (reference sequence). CDR3 length equals 12 residues. Trimming removed 6 bases at V and 8 bases at J, with 13 bases between.

V usage is TRBV12-3 or TRBV12-4 and J usage is TRBJ2-2; D is possibly TRBD1 (6 bases). This CDR3 has 17 residues. Between the trimmed V and J ends, which lost 6 bases and 0 bases, there was a span of 17 bases. The CDR3 protein is CASSQTTGWSNTGELFF. In nucleotides, the CDR3 is TGTGCCAGCAGCCAAACTACAGGGTGGTCGAACACCGGGGAGCTGTTTTTT.

On this clonotype itself: A much bigger clone sits one base away, suggesting this may be a read error. CDR3 loop: CSASGTGAHNEQFF. CDR3 DNA sequence: TGCAGCGCCTCCGGGACAGGGGCCCACAATGAGCAGTTCTTC. The genes are TRBV29-1 and TRBJ2-1; 10 nucleotides match TRBD1. This CDR3 has 14 residues. The V gene end was trimmed by 7 bases and the J gene end by 5 bases; junction bases not matched to a gene: 8. Germline-derived CDR1 and CDR2 are SQVTM and ANQGSEA.

This clonotype has a handful of counts. V is TRBV4-1 and J is TRBJ2-7; no clear D. The CDR3 has 15 amino acids. V lost 0 bases, J lost 0 bases, and 9 bases lay in between. Germline CDR1 reads MGHRA; CDR2 reads YSYEKL. CDR3 sequence (DNA): TGCGCCAGCAGCCAAGACAGTCATAGCTCCTACGAGCAGTACTTC. Protein sequence: CASSQDSHSSYEQYF.

The chain's CDR3 is CASSHINTGELFF. CDR3 DNA sequence: TGTGCCAGCAGCCATATAAACACCGGGGAGCTGTTTTTT. This chain connects TRBV7-9 to TRBJ2-2, with no clear D. The ends were cut back, 5 bases at V and 2 bases at J, with 6 bases in the middle. The V gene's germline CDR1 is SEHNR and CDR2 FQNEAQ (reference sequence). The CDR3 covers 13 residues.

The gene calls are TRBV2 and TRBJ1-1; D call uncertain. Germline V gene lookup returns CDR1 SNHLY and CDR2 FYNNEI. The V end lost 5 bases, the J end lost 4 bases, and 5 bases lay between the germline ends. The CDR3 covers 11 residues. CDR3: CASSISTEAFF. DNA of the CDR3: TGTGCCAGCAGTATTTCCACTGAAGCTTTCTTT.

Of note for this clonotype: The junction and the germline gene differ at one end; a read error may be behind it. The chain uses TRBV5-1 and TRBJ2-1; possibly TRBD1 or TRBD2 for D (5 bases each). CDR1 and CDR2 from the germline V gene are SGHRS and YFSETQ. The CDR3 is 16 residues long. CDR3 amino acids: CASNLGPHAVYNEQFF. As DNA, the CDR3 is TGCGCCAGCAACTTGGGACCGCACGCGGTGTACAATGAGCAGTTCTTC. Looking up the rest from reference TRBV5-1 and TRBJ2-1 gives the full variable domain: KAGVTQTPRYLIKTRGQQVTLSCSPISGHRSVSWYQQTPGQGLQFLFEYFSETQRNKGNFPGRFSGRQFSNSRSEMNVSTLELGDSALYLCASNLGPHAVYNEQFFGPGTRLTVL.

This clonotype was seen a handful of times. The chain carries TRBV5-1 and TRBJ1-2, with a tentative D call TRBD1 (5 bases). The CDR3 spans 14 residues. Trimming left V 0 bases short and J 7 bases short, with 13 bases between. Germline CDR1 and CDR2: SGHRS and YFSETQ. CDR3 nucleotide sequence: TGCGCCAGCAGCTTGGGTGCGGGGGTACGTGGCTACACCTTC. Protein sequence: CASSLGAGVRGYTF.

This clonotype occurred a few times. V usage is TRBV7-9 and J usage is TRBJ2-7; TRBD2 aligns across 13 bases. Germline-derived CDR1 and CDR2 are SEHNR and FQNEAQ (reference sequence). The CDR3 totals 16 residues. The ends lost 5 bases at V and 6 bases at J; junction bases unmatched: 10. This CDR3 reads CASSPVAGLAGTEQYF. The CDR3 region has the DNA TGTGCCAGCAGCCCCGTGGCGGGACTAGCGGGAACCGAGCAGTACTTC.

This clonotype was observed at least ten times. The J gene is TRBJ2-7, the V gene TRBV29-1; 11 bases line up with TRBD1. From germline, CDR1 is SQVTM and CDR2 ANQGSEA. The V gene end was trimmed by 1 base and the J gene end by 3 bases; junction bases not matched to a gene: 2. The CDR3 covers 14 residues. The chain's CDR3 is CSVEAGTGGYEQYF. In nucleotides, the CDR3 is TGCAGCGTTGAAGCTGGGACAGGGGGCTACGAGCAGTACTTC.

This clonotype was counted many times. This chain links TRBV6-6 with TRBJ1-2; D may be TRBD1 (5 bases). V was clipped by 3 bases and J by 0 bases, with 8 bases between them. This CDR3 is built from 14 residues. CDR1 and CDR2 (germline): MNHNY, SVGAGI (reference sequence). The CDR3 DNA follows: TGTGCCAGCAGTTATATAGGGGCTAACTATGGCTACACCTTC. Amino acids: CASSYIGANYGYTF.

This clonotype occurred a few times. The chain carries TRBV5-1 and TRBJ1-1, with D hard to call. V was trimmed by 6 bases and J by 1 base, leaving 22 bases between them. CDR3 length: 17 residues. Germline V gives CDR1 SGHRS, CDR2 YFSETQ. CDR3 sequence (DNA): TGCGCCAGCAACCCTCTTCCTTCTCAGCGAACGAACACTGAAGCTTTCTTT. It specifies CASNPLPSQRTNTEAFF.

A few counts support this clonotype. The rearrangement links TRBV7-8 to TRBJ1-1; D is unclear. This CDR3 has 17 residues. Germline loops: CDR1 SGHVS, CDR2 FQNEAQ. The V and J ends lost 1 base and 0 bases respectively, with 15 bases between them. The CDR3 DNA reads TGTGCCAGCAGCTTAGGGGGTCAGCCGTACATGAACACTGAAGCTTTCTTT. It codes for CASSLGGQPYMNTEAFF.

The V call is TRBV20-1, the J call TRBJ2-7; 10 positions match TRBD1. CDR3 length: 15 amino acids. The trim removed 3 bases at V and 2 bases at J, leaving 7 bases unmatched. Germline V CDR1 and CDR2: DFQATT, SNEGSKA (reference sequence). Here the CDR3 reads CSASPTGQGPYEQYF. The DNA for the CDR3 is TGCAGTGCTAGCCCTACGGGACAGGGGCCCTACGAGCAGTACTTC.